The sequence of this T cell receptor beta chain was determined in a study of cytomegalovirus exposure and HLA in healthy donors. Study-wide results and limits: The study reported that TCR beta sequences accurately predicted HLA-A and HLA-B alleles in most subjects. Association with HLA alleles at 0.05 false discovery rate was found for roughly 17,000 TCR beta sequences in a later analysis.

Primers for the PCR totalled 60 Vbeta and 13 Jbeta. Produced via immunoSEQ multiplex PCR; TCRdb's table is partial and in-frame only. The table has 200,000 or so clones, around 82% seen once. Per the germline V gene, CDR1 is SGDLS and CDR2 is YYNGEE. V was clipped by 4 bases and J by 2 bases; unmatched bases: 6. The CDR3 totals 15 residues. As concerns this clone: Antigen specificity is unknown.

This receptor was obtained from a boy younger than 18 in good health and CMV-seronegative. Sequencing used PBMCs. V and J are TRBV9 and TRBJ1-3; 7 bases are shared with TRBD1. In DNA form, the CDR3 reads TGTGCCAGCAGCTATACAGGGGATGCTGGAAACACCATATATTTT. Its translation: CASSYTGDAGNTIYF.